One and the same sample provided the 29 T cell receptor beta chains below, sequenced in a study of shared clonotypes between healthy human individuals. As defined, naive CD8 cells were CD45RO-negative and positively selected for CCR7, with terminally differentiated effector memory CD45RA+ cells excluded. Produced via immunoSEQ multiplex PCR; TCRdb's table is partial and in-frame only. Of about 1,800,000 clones listed, roughly 95% were seen once; the top ten hold 1.2%. The sequencing sample was made of naive CD8+ T cells sorted from blood. All receptors derive from a young man in good health.

In regard to this clone: Within the sample, other DNA sequences also encode this same CDR3. The genes are TRBV5-5 and TRBJ2-7, with 8 positions matching TRBD1. This CDR3 contains 15 residues. Per the germline V gene, CDR1 is SGHKS and CDR2 is YYEKEE (reference sequence). With 2 bases clipped from V and 3 bases from J, the junction kept 7 bases outside the gene matches. CDR3 sequence reads: CASSLGQGASYEQYF. CDR3 DNA: TGTGCCAGCAGCTTAGGGCAGGGGGCAAGCTACGAGCAGTACTTC.

The count of this clone is one. This rearrangement joins TRBV28 to TRBJ2-7; D is perhaps TRBD1 (6 bases). The CDR3 consists of 15 residues. With 7 bases removed from V and 4 bases from J, the gap between germline ends came to 20 bases. Per the germline V gene, CDR1 is MDHEN and CDR2 is SYDVKM. The CDR3 region is CASNPSGQLPYEQYF. Written as DNA, the CDR3 is TGTGCCAGCAATCCCTCCGGACAGTTACCTTACGAGCAGTACTTC.

CDR3: CASPESFVRQFF. In DNA form, the CDR3 reads TGTGCCAGCCCTGAGTCTTTTGTCCGGCAGTTCTTC. The rearrangement joins TRBV6-5 to TRBJ2-1; no clear D gene. Trimming left V 8 bases short and J 12 bases short, with 17 bases between. The CDR3 loop spans 12 amino acids. Germline V lookup: CDR1 MNHEY, CDR2 SVGAGI.

Notes on this clone: The same CDR3 is also encoded by other DNA sequences in this sample. The chain has TRBV5-1 and TRBJ2-1; TRBD1 matches at 7 bases. This CDR3 region has 15 residues. Trimming at V came to 4 bases and at J to 2 bases, leaving 6 bases not matched to a gene. Germline V gives CDR1 SGHRS, CDR2 YFSETQ. CDR3 residues: CASSPDRDTYNEQFF. CDR3 in DNA: TGCGCCAGCAGCCCCGACAGGGACACCTACAATGAGCAGTTCTTC.

The chain carries TRBV7-8 and TRBJ1-1; D is ambiguous. Trimming removed 7 bases from V and 6 bases from J, with 18 bases in between. This CDR3 spans 14 amino acids. Germline V gene sequence: CDR1 SGHVS, CDR2 FQNEAQ. The CDR3 DNA sequence: TGTGCCAGCACCTACAAAATCCTAAACGCTGAAGCTTTCTTT. Protein: CASTYKILNAEAFF. Full variable domain (outside the CDR3, taken from reference TRBV7-8 and TRBJ1-1): GAGVSQSPRYKVAKRGQDVALRCDPISGHVSLFWYQQALGQGPEFLTYFQNEAQLDKSGLPSDRFFAERPEGSVSTLKIQRTQQEDSAVYLCASTYKILNAEAFFGQGTRLTVV.

This chain uses TRBV5-6 with TRBJ2-3; 8 bases map to TRBD2. CDR1 and CDR2 (germline): SGHDT, YYEEEE. After removal of 4 bases from V and 3 bases from J, the junction contained 4 bases not matched to a gene. This CDR3 spans 14 amino acids. This CDR3 is CASSQSGSTDTQYF. As DNA, the CDR3 is TGTGCCAGCAGCCAGAGCGGGAGTACAGATACGCAGTATTTT.

The V gene is TRBV10-3, the J gene TRBJ2-7; D is possibly TRBD1 (5 bases). V lost 0 bases and J lost 0, with 9 bases in between. Germline loops: CDR1 ENHRY, CDR2 SYGVKD. This CDR3 has 15 residues. CDR3 bases: TGTGCCATCAGTGAGTCTGGGGCTCCCTCCTACGAGCAGTACTTC. As protein: CAISESGAPSYEQYF.

A remark on this clone: Other DNA variants within this sample encode the same CDR3. The rearrangement joins TRBV11-2 to TRBJ2-7; D not certain. CDR3 length: 12 amino acids. Germline-derived CDR1 and CDR2 are SGHAT and FQNNGV. V gave up 5 bases and J gave up 1 base, with 6 bases separating them. The CDR3 spells CASSTRSYEQYF. The CDR3 bases are TGTGCCAGCAGCACGAGGTCCTACGAGCAGTACTTC.

The rearrangement links TRBV5-6 to TRBJ2-1; possibly TRBD2 for D (6 bases). Germline V gene data show CDR1 as SGHDT and CDR2 as YYEEEE. There are 17 residues in the CDR3. The V end was cut by 0 bases, the J end by 0 bases, with 13 bases between. The CDR3 sequence: CASSLAWAGPSYNEQFF. The DNA for the CDR3 is TGTGCCAGCAGCTTGGCCTGGGCGGGACCCTCCTACAATGAGCAGTTCTTC.

This chain uses TRBV7-8 with TRBJ2-1; 13 bases match TRBD2. CDR3 length: 16 amino acids. Germline V CDR1 and CDR2: SGHVS, FQNEAQ. The V gene end was trimmed by 3 bases and the J gene end by 5 bases; junction bases not matched to a gene: 4. As DNA, the CDR3 is TGTGCCAGCAGCTTTGGACTAGCGGGAGTGAACAATGAGCAGTTCTTC. Translating gives CASSFGLAGVNNEQFF.

The J gene is TRBJ1-2, the V gene TRBV28; D may be TRBD1 (5 bases). V lost 6 bases to trimming and J lost 6 bases, with 8 bases between them. This CDR3 is 11 amino acids long. Germline V gene lookup returns CDR1 MDHEN and CDR2 SYDVKM. DNA of the CDR3: TGTGCCAGCAGGGAGGGGAATGGCTACACCTTC. This sequence encodes CASREGNGYTF.

V is TRBV27 and J is TRBJ2-7, with TRBD1 identical over 10 bases. Trimming cost V 6 bases and J 3 bases; bases outside gene matches: 8. From germline, CDR1 is MNHEY and CDR2 SMNVEV (reference sequence). The CDR3 contains 15 residues. In nucleotides, the CDR3 is TGTGCCAGCAGCACGCCCGGGACAGGGGTCTACGAGCAGTACTTC. Translating gives CASSTPGTGVYEQYF.

The rearrangement links TRBV2 to TRBJ1-2, with 7 bases aligning to TRBD1. Germline CDR1 is SNHLY and CDR2 is FYNNEI. This CDR3 is built from 15 residues. The V gene end was trimmed by 5 bases and the J gene end by 6 bases; junction bases not matched to a gene: 12. The CDR3 protein is CASSLTTAGGDGYTF. CDR3 coding DNA: TGTGCCAGCAGTTTGACGACGGCAGGGGGGGATGGCTACACCTTC.

The rearrangement links TRBV4-1 to TRBJ1-2, with no clear D. Germline CDR1 and CDR2: MGHRA and YSYEKL. This CDR3 is 15 amino acids long. Trimming took off 1 base at V and 0 bases at J, with 9 bases between the two ends. As DNA, the CDR3 is TGCGCCAGCAGCCAAGCCAAGGAAACTAACTATGGCTACACCTTC. Protein product: CASSQAKETNYGYTF.

Written as DNA, the CDR3 is TGTGCCAGCAGCTTAGATCAGGCAAGTGGGGCTGGCGAGCAGTTCTTC. It yields the protein CASSLDQASGAGEQFF. The gene calls are TRBV11-3 and TRBJ2-1, with a tentative D call TRBD1 (5 bases). The germline gives CDR1 SGHNT, CDR2 YENEEA. The CDR3 loop spans 16 amino acids. Trimming took 0 bases from V and 10 from J, leaving 19 bases between them.

Worth noting for this clone: The sample carries other DNA sequences with the same CDR3. V usage is TRBV4-1 and J usage is TRBJ2-7; D perhaps matches TRBD1 (6 bases). V was trimmed by 1 base and J by 0 bases, leaving 10 bases between them. This CDR3 region has 15 residues. CDR1 and CDR2 from the germline V gene are MGHRA and YSYEKL. Written as DNA, the CDR3 is TGCGCCAGCAGCCAAGTTAGGACAGCCTCCTACGAGCAGTACTTC. Translated: CASSQVRTASYEQYF.

V is TRBV15 and J is TRBJ2-2; D unresolved. The germline V and J ends were trimmed by 0 bases and 0 bases, with 11 bases remaining between them. CDR1 LNHNV and CDR2 YYDKDF come from the germline V gene (reference sequence). The CDR3 has 17 amino acids. This CDR3 is CATSRDQAIPNTGELFF. The CDR3, as DNA: TGTGCCACCAGCAGAGATCAGGCGATCCCGAACACCGGGGAGCTGTTTTTT.

To note about this clone: One junction end does not reproduce the germline sequence, and a read error may be involved. The genes are TRBV7-7 and TRBJ2-1; perhaps TRBD2 as D (6 bases). Germline V gives CDR1 SSHAT, CDR2 FNYEAQ (reference sequence). This CDR3 has 15 amino acids. Written as DNA, the CDR3 is TGTGCTAGCAGCTTAGCGGCGGAGGGGTTCAATGAGCAGTTCTTC. Encoded protein: CASSLAAEGFNEQFF.

V usage is TRBV7-9 and J usage is TRBJ2-3, with 13 bases aligning to TRBD2. V was pared by 6 bases and J by 5 bases, with 17 bases of the junction left unmatched. The CDR3 is 19 amino acids. Germline CDR1 is SEHNR and CDR2 is FQNEAQ (reference sequence). This CDR3 is CASSYRLAGGEFAEDTQYF. DNA for the CDR3: TGTGCCAGCAGTTATAGACTAGCGGGAGGAGAGTTTGCCGAAGATACGCAGTATTTT.

On this clone itself: A junction end diverges from the germline sequence, so it may reflect a read error. The J gene is TRBJ2-7, the V gene TRBV4-3; maybe TRBD2 (6 bases). Germline values: CDR1 LGHNA, CDR2 YSLEER. The CDR3 extends over 17 amino acids. The CDR3 sequence: CASSQDIVAESSYEQYF. CDR3 nucleotide sequence: TGCGCCAGCAGTCAAGATATCGTAGCGGAGAGCTCCTACGAGCAGTACTTC.

This chain joins TRBV11-2 and TRBJ1-5, with 8 bases fitting TRBD1. Trimming took 5 bases from V and 3 from J; bases not matched to a gene: 6. Germline-derived CDR1 and CDR2 are SGHAT and FQNNGV. The CDR3 extends over 15 amino acids. The CDR3 loop reads CASSLGTGINQPQHF. The CDR3 nucleotides read TGTGCCAGCAGCCTCGGGACAGGTATCAATCAGCCCCAGCATTTT.

The chain uses TRBV4-1 and TRBJ2-1; D may correspond to TRBD1 or TRBD2 (5 bases each). The germline V gene encodes CDR1 MGHRA and CDR2 YSYEKL. The germline V and J ends were trimmed by 4 bases and 1 base, with 20 bases remaining between them. This CDR3 is 18 amino acids long. For the CDR3, the DNA is TGCGCCAGCAGCCTAAGGGCAGGGACCAGCTTGTCCTACAATGAGCAGTTCTTC. Encoded protein: CASSLRAGTSLSYNEQFF.

This clone was recorded once. V and J are TRBV11-2 and TRBJ2-7, with TRBD2 matching over 7 bases. CDR1 and CDR2 from the germline V gene are SGHAT and FQNNGV. This CDR3 region has 18 residues. V was clipped by 1 base and J by 3 bases; unmatched bases: 15. The CDR3 nucleotides are TGTGCCAGCAGCTTAGTGGGGTCGTGGCGGGAGTCGGGCTACGAGCAGTACTTC. Encoded protein: CASSLVGSWRESGYEQYF.

V gene TRBV2 combines with J gene TRBJ2-7; D unclear. CDR3 length: 10 amino acids. Between the trimmed V and J ends, which lost 7 bases and 5 bases, there was a span of 6 bases. Per germline, CDR1 SNHLY and CDR2 FYNNEI. The CDR3 here is CASKMDEQYF. The CDR3 region has the DNA TGTGCCAGCAAGATGGACGAGCAGTACTTC.

Comment on this clone: Distinct nucleotide sequences in the sample also encode this CDR3. The gene calls are TRBV27 and TRBJ2-7; 8 bases agree with TRBD2. This CDR3 has 13 amino acids. V was pared by 5 bases and J by 1 base, with 1 base of the junction left unmatched. Germline CDR1 reads MNHEY; CDR2 reads SMNVEV (reference sequence). This CDR3 is CASSPGGSYEQYF. The CDR3 region has the DNA TGTGCCAGCAGTCCGGGGGGGTCCTACGAGCAGTACTTC.

The chain employs TRBV28 and TRBJ2-5; tentatively, D is TRBD2 (7 bases). This CDR3 comprises 15 residues. With 5 bases removed from V and 5 bases from J, the gap between germline ends came to 18 bases. Germline CDR1 reads MDHEN; CDR2 reads SYDVKM. The CDR3 nucleotides read TGTGCCAGCAGTCCTCTCGGGGGGCGGGAGGAGACCCAGTACTTC. It yields the protein CASSPLGGREETQYF.

The V and J genes are TRBV9 and TRBJ1-3; D remains ambiguous. The CDR3 is made up of 13 amino acids. The germline CDR1 and CDR2 sequences are SGDLS and YYNGEE. V lost 0 bases and J 8 bases, leaving 9 bases between the germline ends. The CDR3 region is CASSVDSADTIYF. The CDR3 DNA is TGTGCCAGCAGCGTAGATTCGGCCGACACCATATATTTT. The whole variable domain, filled in from reference TRBV9 and TRBJ1-3, reads DSGVTQTPKHLITATGQRVTLRCSPRSGDLSVYWYQQSLDQGLQFLIQYYNGEERAKGNILERFSAQQFPDLHSELNLSSLELGDSALYFCASSVDSADTIYFGEGSWLTVV.

V gene TRBV4-1 combines with J gene TRBJ2-7; D might be TRBD2 (5 bases). This CDR3 is built from 15 residues. V was cut by 1 base and J by 1 base, with 11 bases left in between. Germline loops: CDR1 MGHRA, CDR2 YSYEKL. The CDR3 loop reads CASSQGASQSYEQYF. Written as DNA, the CDR3 is TGCGCCAGCAGCCAAGGTGCTAGCCAGTCCTACGAGCAGTACTTC.

As concerns this clone: The identical CDR3 is also encoded by other nucleotide sequences in the sample. The J gene is TRBJ2-5, the V gene TRBV11-2; D unresolved. With 1 base removed from V and 1 base from J, the gap between germline ends came to 4 bases. The CDR3 totals 13 residues. In germline, CDR1 is SGHAT, CDR2 FQNNGV. DNA for the CDR3: TGTGCCAGCAGCTTAGTCCCCCAAGAGACCCAGTACTTC. It codes for CASSLVPQETQYF.